This entry lists 9 T cell receptor delta chains sequenced from one sample in a study of gamma-delta T cells after stem cell transplantation. TCRdb re-called the RT-PCR reads with CATT. This table holds roughly 1,400 delta-chain clones, roughly a quarter found once. The sequenced material came from gamma-delta T cells. These receptors came from a human donor. It is not recorded whose cells these are; they may come from a transplant donor.

For this clone: At one of its ends the junction is not consistent with the germline gene, which may arise from a read error. V and J are TRDV1 and TRDJ1, with 9 bases that match TRDD2. The CDR3 contains 27 residues. Germline CDR1 is TSWWSYY and CDR2 is QGS. CDR3 nucleotides: TGTGCTCTTGAGGAACTAAGCCCAGAGGTCCGCCCGGGGCCTTCCTACTGGCTGGGGCCTTCCACCGATAAACTCATCTTT. As protein: CALEELSPEVRPGPSYWLGPSTDKLIF.

Of note for this clone: With only one base between it and a far larger clone, this is likely a read error. This sample includes further DNA sequences coding for the same CDR3. The rearrangement joins TRDV2 to TRDJ3; D call uncertain. The CDR3 spans 17 residues. The ends were cut back, 0 bases at V and 2 bases at J, with 10 bases in the middle. Germline CDR1 reads GEAIGNYY; CDR2 reads EKD. Written as DNA, the CDR3 is TGTGCCTGTGACACCTTGGAAGGACCCTGGGACACCCGACAGATGTTTTTC. This codes for CACDTLEGPWDTRQMFF.

This clone is termed medium-sized. The chain uses TRDV2 and TRDJ1, with 11 bases fitting TRDD3. The CDR3 consists of 17 residues. After removal of 0 bases from V and 7 bases from J, the junction contained 12 bases not matched to a gene. Germline CDR1 and CDR2: GEAIGNYY and EKD. CDR3 residues: CACDTLVGGYELGKLIF. CDR3 nucleotide sequence: TGTGCCTGTGACACCCTGGTTGGGGGATACGAACTGGGTAAACTCATCTTT.

By sample fraction, this clone is medium-sized. The V gene is TRDV2, the J gene TRDJ1; 12 bases are a match to TRDD3. The CDR3 totals 22 residues. V was clipped by 0 bases and J by 1 base; unmatched bases: 20. Germline V lookup: CDR1 GEAIGNYY, CDR2 EKD. Here the CDR3 reads CACDTGNLNWGIQGEVTDKLIF. The DNA of the CDR3 is TGTGCCTGTGACACCGGCAACCTCAACTGGGGGATACAGGGGGAGGTCACCGATAAACTCATCTTT.

With respect to this clone: TCRdb pairs this DNA with a much larger clone's protein that differs at residue 9, likely a read error; the protein shown was translated from the DNA. J is TRDJ1 and V is TRDV2, with 10 bases matching TRDD3. V was clipped by 2 bases and J by 2 bases; unmatched bases: 4. The length of the CDR3 is 15 residues. Germline CDR1 GEAIGNYY, CDR2 EKD. In DNA form, the CDR3 reads TGTGCCTGTGACATCTGGGGGATATCTACCGATAAACTCATCTTT. Amino acids: CACDIWGISTDKLIF.

This clone is classed as medium-sized. This sample also contains other DNA sequences that code for the same CDR3. V usage is TRDV1 and J usage is TRDJ2; possibly TRDD3 for D (9 bases). The CDR3 sequence is 23 residues long. V was cut by 3 bases and J by 4 bases, with 36 bases left in between. Germline V gene data show CDR1 as TSWWSYY and CDR2 as QGS. The CDR3 loop is CALGELLTPLPRGYAGPTAQLFF. The CDR3 DNA reads TGTGCTCTTGGGGAGCTTCTCACCCCCCTTCCTAGGGGATACGCTGGACCGACAGCACAACTCTTCTTT.

Only a few counts were recorded for this clone. A far larger clone is one nucleotide away, so this likely arose from a read error. The V gene is TRDV2, the J gene TRDJ1; 9 bases match TRDD3. Per germline, CDR1 GEAIGNYY and CDR2 EKD. The CDR3 runs 15 residues. J lost 2 bases, V lost 2 bases, and 5 bases had no gene match. CDR3 nucleotide sequence: TGTGCCTGTGACATCTGGGGGATGGCTACCGATAAACTCATCTTT. Translation gives CACDIWGMATDKLIF.

About this clone itself: A much larger clone sits a single nucleotide away, making a read error possible. This sample also contains other DNA sequences that code for the same CDR3. The V call is TRDV1, the J call TRDJ1; D tentatively reads TRDD2 or TRDD3 (6 bases each). Deletions cut 0 bases from V and 5 bases from J, with 40 bases between. Germline V lookup: CDR1 TSWWSYY, CDR2 QGS. This CDR3 has 24 residues. DNA for the CDR3: TGTGCTCTTGGGGAACTACCGATCTTCCTTTTCTTGTACTGGAGACTGGGAGAGACAGATAAACTCATCTTT. This gives the protein CALGELPIFLFLYWRLGETDKLIF.

Concerning this clone: The TCRdb protein, from a much larger clone, departs from this DNA's translation at residue 7, likely by read error; the protein shown derives from the DNA. V and J are TRDV2 and TRDJ1, with D possibly TRDD3 on 6 matching bases. The CDR3 covers 16 residues. Germline CDR1 is GEAIGNYY and CDR2 is EKD. V was trimmed by 2 bases and J by 6 bases, leaving 21 bases between them. CDR3 sequence (DNA): TGTGCCTGTGACAAGGTGGCGGATACAGGGGACTATAAACTCATCTTT. Its translation is CACDKVADTGDYKLIF.